The clone carrying this T cell receptor (beta chain) was seen a handful of times. Its antigen is unknown. Per the germline V gene, CDR1 is MNHNY and CDR2 is SVGAGI (reference sequence). The CDR3 runs 15 residues. Trimming removed 5 bases from V and 8 bases from J; junction bases left unmatched: 9. The data belong to a study of blood T cells in healthy people across ages. General study points: Per million T cells, TCR beta diversity dropped roughly linearly as age increased. Considered underestimates were the diversity estimates obtained from one million T cells.

A second PCR of 7 to 11 cycles used a sample-barcoded 5' primer and a J-beta primer mix. Each CDR3 protein is one row after TCRdb ran MiXCR on the 5' RACE reads. The sample lists about 640,000 distinct CDR3 sequences; 25% to 30% were seen once. The sample taken for sequencing was blood. The J gene is TRBJ1-4, the V gene TRBV6-6; TRBD1 matches at 9 bases. The sequence came from a woman older than 75 in good health. Here the CDR3 reads CASSRRGQGGEKLFF. In DNA, the CDR3 is TGTGCCAGCAGTCGCCGGGGACAGGGCGGCGAAAAACTGTTTTTT.